Described below is a single T cell receptor beta chain sequence and its context. The antigen remains unidentified. Specified time point: week 47, end of study. Doses consisted of 300 ug of mutant IDH1 20-mer peptide each, paired with topical imiquimod. Only in-frame clones appear in the TCRdb table, and some are missing; sequencing was by immunoSEQ multiplex PCR. The table shows about 31,000 clones, with more than 80% occurring only once. The sample originates from a study of a mutant IDH1 vaccine in newly diagnosed glioma. In the study overall: Patients under treatment included approximately 60% males and about 40% females and had a mean age of around 40 years. Week 35 brought visit V12, which was followed by visit V13 at week 47.

Broader study findings: Pseudoprogression apparently tracked independently of changes in top peripheral T cell clonotypes.

Germline V lookup: CDR1 SNHLY, CDR2 FYNNEI. The V end was cut by 3 bases, the J end by 7 bases, with 18 bases between. This CDR3 region has 15 residues. The origin of this receptor is a woman aged 35 to 49 with glioma. The J gene is TRBJ1-1, the V gene TRBV2, with D maybe TRBD1 (6 bases). The specimen was PBMCs, collected from a glioma patient whose treatment included an IDH1 peptide vaccine. CDR3 region: CASSERTAPRIEAFF. Written as DNA, the CDR3 is TGTGCCAGCAGTGAGCGGACAGCCCCAAGGATTGAAGCTTTCTTT.